What follows are 14 T cell receptor beta chains derived from one specimen sequenced in a study of blood T cells in healthy people across ages. A second PCR, run for about 6 to 11 cycles, used a sample-barcoded 5' primer plus a J-beta primer mix. TCRdb reprocessed the 5' RACE reads via MiXCR and lists one record per CDR3 protein. The sample comprises around 650,000 distinct CDR3 sequences, over 40% of which are singletons, and 25% to 35% rests with the top ten. Source material: blood. The source of these receptors is a man at least 80 years old in good health.

This clonotype was detected only a few times. This rearrangement joins TRBV20-1 to TRBJ2-1, with D unclear. The CDR3 is made up of 11 amino acids. Germline CDR1 DFQATT, CDR2 SNEGSKA (reference sequence). Trimming shortened V by 2 bases and J by 5 bases, and 4 bases separated the two germline ends. The CDR3 DNA reads TGCAGTGCTAGACAGAACAATGAGCAGTTCTTC. The encoded protein is CSARQNNEQFF.

As to this clonotype: A much bigger clone sits one base away, suggesting this may be a read error. The V and J genes are TRBV4-1 and TRBJ2-7, with D possibly being TRBD1 or TRBD2 (5 bases each). The CDR3 sequence is 16 residues long. Germline V gives CDR1 MGHRA, CDR2 YSYEKL. The chain's CDR3 is CASRATSGTDPYKQYF. The DNA for the CDR3 is TGCGCCAGCAGGGCCACTTCCGGGACGGACCCCTACAAGCAGTACTTC.

The chain uses TRBV7-2 and TRBJ2-1; either TRBD1 or TRBD2 may fit D (7 bases each). The CDR3 is made up of 15 amino acids. In germline, CDR1 is SGHTA, CDR2 FQGNSA. The V end lost 9 bases, the J end lost 6 bases, and 21 bases lay between the germline ends. CDR3 nucleotide sequence: TGTGCCAGTAGCCCCCAGGGGGGGGGCCTCAATGAGCAGTTCTTC. Protein: CASSPQGGGLNEQFF.

To note about this clonotype: This may come from a read error, since a much larger clone is one base off. The V call is TRBV7-2, the J call TRBJ2-3; TRBD2 matches at 11 bases. This CDR3 comprises 16 residues. Germline-derived CDR1 and CDR2 are SGHTA and FQGNSA. As DNA, the CDR3 is TGTGCCAGCAGCTTAAGACTAGCGGGGAGCACAGATGCGCAGTATTTT. As protein: CASSLRLAGSTDAQYF. The complete variable domain, with remaining parts taken from reference TRBV7-2 and TRBJ2-3, reads GAGVSQSPSNKVTEKGKDVELRCDPISGHTALYWYRQSLGQGLEFLIYFQGNSAPDKSGLPSDRFSAERTGGSVSTLTIQRTQQEDSAVYLCASSLRLAGSTDAQYFGPGTRLTVL.

This clonotype was counted ten times or more. The chain couples TRBV5-1 to TRBJ2-3; possibly TRBD2 for D (5 bases). CDR1 is SGHRS and CDR2 is YFSETQ in the germline V gene. This CDR3 has 14 residues. The V end lost 0 bases, the J end lost 6 bases, and 11 bases lay between the germline ends. DNA of the CDR3: TGCGCCAGCAGCTTGGGGTACACGGGGGATACGCAGTATTTT. Residues: CASSLGYTGDTQYF.

The chain couples TRBV29-1 to TRBJ1-2; the match to TRBD1 covers 7 bases. V gave up 4 bases and J gave up 7 bases; unmatched junction bases: 6. The CDR3 has 12 residues. The germline gives CDR1 SQVTM, CDR2 ANQGSEA. CDR3 in DNA: TGCAGCGTTGCCTGGGACAGCACTGGCTACACCTTC. Encoded protein: CSVAWDSTGYTF. Filled out from reference TRBV29-1 and TRBJ1-2, the complete variable domain reads SAVISQKPSRDICQRGTSLTIQCQVDSQVTMMFWYRQQPGQSLTLIATANQGSEATYESGFVIDKFPISRPNLTFSTLTVSNMSPEDSSIYLCSVAWDSTGYTFGSGTRLTVV.

The chain is built from TRBV7-3 and TRBJ2-3, with D perhaps matching TRBD2 (6 bases). Per germline, CDR1 SGHTA and CDR2 FQGTGA. CDR3 length: 16 amino acids. Trimming pared 1 base from V and 0 bases from J, leaving 11 bases between. The CDR3 DNA follows: TGTGCCAGCAGCTTAATGGGGGGACGGAGCACAGATACGCAGTATTTT. Protein product: CASSLMGGRSTDTQYF.

The rearrangement uses TRBV7-2 and TRBJ1-2; tentative D call: TRBD1 (5 bases). Looked up from germline, CDR1 is SGHTA and CDR2 is FQGNSA. The CDR3 is 16 amino acids. The ends were cut back, 4 bases at V and 4 bases at J, with 19 bases in the middle. CDR3 region: CASSSTAGPGGYGYTF. Written as DNA, the CDR3 is TGTGCCAGCAGCTCCACGGCGGGACCGGGAGGCTATGGCTACACCTTC.

This clonotype was seen more than once but under ten times. The chain combines TRBV3-1 with TRBJ2-7, with D maybe TRBD1 (5 bases). The DNA matches TRBJ2-5 better at its end, which makes the J call doubtful. This CDR3 region has 15 residues. The germline V gene has CDR1 LGHDT and CDR2 YNNKEL (reference sequence). This CDR3 reads CASSQDPREGKTQYF. In DNA, the CDR3 is TGTGCCAGCAGCCAAGACCCCAGGGAAGGGAAGACCCAGTACTTC.

The chain uses TRBV15 and TRBJ2-7; TRBD1 aligns across 9 bases. The CDR3 extends over 18 amino acids. Germline V gene data show CDR1 as LNHNV and CDR2 as YYDKDF (reference sequence). J was trimmed by 5 bases and V by 4 bases; bases with no gene match: 18. The CDR3 region has the DNA TGTGCCACCAGCAAGGGTTCTTCATGGGGACAGGGTCAGCACGAGCAGTACTTC. It codes for CATSKGSSWGQGQHEQYF.

CDR3 bases: TGTGCCAGCAAGGGGGGACCGCGAGTTCCCCAAGATACCCAGTACTTC. Translation: CASKGGPRVPQDTQYF. The chain is built from TRBV6-2 or TRBV6-3 and TRBJ2-7, with D perhaps matching TRBD1 or TRBD2 (6 bases each). The CDR3 covers 16 residues. Germline V gives CDR1 MNHEY, CDR2 SVGEGT. V lost 7 bases and J 10 bases, leaving 29 bases between the germline ends.

This chain connects TRBV4-1 to TRBJ2-4; 9 nucleotides line up with TRBD2. Germline assignment: CDR1 MGHRA and CDR2 YSYEKL. The CDR3 has 16 amino acids. Trimming took 1 base from V and 6 from J; bases not matched to a gene: 7. CDR3 residues: CASSQGPGLAINIQYF. The CDR3 coding sequence is TGCGCCAGCAGCCAAGGTCCGGGACTAGCTATAAACATTCAGTACTTC.

The chain employs TRBV7-9 and TRBJ2-5; no clear D. The CDR3 is 15 amino acids. V was clipped by 2 bases and J by 2 bases, with 12 bases between them. The germline CDR1 and CDR2 sequences are SEHNR and FQNEAQ (reference sequence). The CDR3 sequence is CASSLMGNPQETQYF. CDR3 DNA: TGTGCCAGCAGCTTAATGGGTAATCCACAAGAGACCCAGTACTTC.

This clonotype came up once. V is TRBV4-3 and J is TRBJ2-1, with D perhaps given as TRBD1 or TRBD2 (5 bases each). V lost 8 bases and J lost 10, with 21 bases in between. Germline V lookup: CDR1 LGHNA, CDR2 YSLEER. CDR3 length: 14 amino acids. The DNA for the CDR3 is TGCGCCAGCTCGACTGAACGAGGGGTGGTAGAGCAGTTCTTC. Translating gives CASSTERGVVEQFF.